This note documents a single T cell receptor beta chain sequence. What it binds is not known. The data are from a study of cytomegalovirus exposure and HLA in healthy donors. In the PCR, 60 Vbeta and 13 Jbeta primers were used. This table comes from immunoSEQ multiplex PCR, and its TCRdb copy is limited to in-frame clones, with some not included. This sample has roughly 150,000 clones; approximately 80% occur once, and the top ten carry more than 2%. Study-wide points: Later on, analysis showed that most CMV-associated TCR beta chains appeared to be HLA-restricted. Among the sequence variants, a highly shared cluster was likely an artifact of sequencing. CMV serostatus alone was available as immune exposure information.

The source material was PBMCs. The sequence came from a boy aged 2 to 10 in good health and CMV-seronegative.

CDR3 in DNA: TGTGCCAGCAGCTTAGAACTACAGGTCCCGAACACTGAAGCTTTCTTT. Encoded protein: CASSLELQVPNTEAFF. The chain has TRBV13 and TRBJ1-1, with D tentatively TRBD1 (5 bases). The V gene lost 1 base and the J gene lost 1 base, with 13 bases spanning the gap. The CDR3 is 16 residues long. Germline V gene lookup returns CDR1 PRHDT and CDR2 FYEKMQ (reference sequence).